These T cell receptor beta chains were read from a single sample in a study of blood T cell repertoires in COVID-19. Some clones are missing from TCRdb's copy, which holds only in-frame ones; the method was immunoSEQ multiplex PCR. Among 240,000 or so clones listed, roughly 88% were seen once. Sequencing input: PBMCs or T cells enriched from blood (not recorded which). These receptors were collected from a woman in her forties or fifties who had recovered from COVID-19. Each CDR3 is given with its conserved first and last residue. Size tells how often a clone was seen (once, few, many) or the class of an expanded clone, and some rows leave it out.

CDR3 protein | J gene | clone size | CDR3 length | V gene
CASSQESQAEGQGAAEAFF | TRBJ1-1 | - | 19 | TRBV3-1/TRBV3-2
CARGREGLRETQYF | TRBJ2-5 | - | 14 | TRBV30
CASSLGSRQLGNTIYF | TRBJ1-3 | - | 16 | TRBV5-5
CASSQVATGGEKLFF | TRBJ1-4 | - | 15 | TRBV3-1/TRBV3-2
CASSQMGRSDTQYF | TRBJ2-3 | - | 14 | TRBV3-1/TRBV3-2
CASSLAEGAGNTDTQYF | TRBJ2-3 | once | 17 | TRBV7-9
CASSTEHNEQFF | TRBJ2-1 | few | 12 | TRBV21-1
CASSSRPTGQTEAFF | TRBJ1-1 | - | 15 | TRBV7-8
CASSLSTTATNEKLFF | TRBJ1-4 | - | 16 | TRBV11-2
CASTPTSGAYEQYF | TRBJ2-7 | few | 14 | TRBV19
CASSHGVSPNEQFF | TRBJ2-1 | - | 14 | TRBV27
CASRMSGTGNEQFF | TRBJ2-1 | - | 14 | TRBV7-3
CASSPGQGALNTEAFF | TRBJ1-1 | - | 16 | TRBV18
CASSIWSGKGAGNSPLHF | TRBJ1-6 | - | 18 | TRBV19
CAWSTRTGGGYTF | TRBJ1-2 | - | 13 | TRBV30
CASSQVASGSGNEQFF | TRBJ2-1 | - | 16 | TRBV4-2
CASSDLAGGQSWYNEQFF | TRBJ2-1 | - | 18 | TRBV7-9
CASSLVRGTANTEAFF | TRBJ1-1 | - | 16 | TRBV7-6
CASSLRACQGFRTEAFF | TRBJ1-1 | - | 17 | TRBV7-4
CASSRTGSSDEQYF | TRBJ2-7 | - | 14 | TRBV28
CASFKDRYQPQHF | TRBJ1-5 | - | 13 | TRBV5-8
CASSYGTRNYGYTF | TRBJ1-2 | - | 14 | TRBV6-2/TRBV6-3
CASNPGGEGYTF | TRBJ1-2 | - | 12 | TRBV6-6
CAWGDPGNSNQPQHF | TRBJ1-5 | - | 15 | TRBV30
CASSRGGGRIQETQYF | TRBJ2-5 | - | 16 | TRBV19
CASSSHTGELFF | TRBJ2-2 | - | 12 | TRBV12-3/TRBV12-4
CASSLMTSLGNEQFF | TRBJ2-1 | - | 15 | TRBV5-8
CASSLIDKADEKLFF | TRBJ1-4 | - | 15 | TRBV7-2
CASSSMDRANYGYTF | TRBJ1-2 | - | 15 | TRBV5-1
CATRQAGGTEAFF | TRBJ1-1 | - | 13 | TRBV15
CASSKPRGAGGDNEQFF | TRBJ2-1 | - | 17 | TRBV6-4